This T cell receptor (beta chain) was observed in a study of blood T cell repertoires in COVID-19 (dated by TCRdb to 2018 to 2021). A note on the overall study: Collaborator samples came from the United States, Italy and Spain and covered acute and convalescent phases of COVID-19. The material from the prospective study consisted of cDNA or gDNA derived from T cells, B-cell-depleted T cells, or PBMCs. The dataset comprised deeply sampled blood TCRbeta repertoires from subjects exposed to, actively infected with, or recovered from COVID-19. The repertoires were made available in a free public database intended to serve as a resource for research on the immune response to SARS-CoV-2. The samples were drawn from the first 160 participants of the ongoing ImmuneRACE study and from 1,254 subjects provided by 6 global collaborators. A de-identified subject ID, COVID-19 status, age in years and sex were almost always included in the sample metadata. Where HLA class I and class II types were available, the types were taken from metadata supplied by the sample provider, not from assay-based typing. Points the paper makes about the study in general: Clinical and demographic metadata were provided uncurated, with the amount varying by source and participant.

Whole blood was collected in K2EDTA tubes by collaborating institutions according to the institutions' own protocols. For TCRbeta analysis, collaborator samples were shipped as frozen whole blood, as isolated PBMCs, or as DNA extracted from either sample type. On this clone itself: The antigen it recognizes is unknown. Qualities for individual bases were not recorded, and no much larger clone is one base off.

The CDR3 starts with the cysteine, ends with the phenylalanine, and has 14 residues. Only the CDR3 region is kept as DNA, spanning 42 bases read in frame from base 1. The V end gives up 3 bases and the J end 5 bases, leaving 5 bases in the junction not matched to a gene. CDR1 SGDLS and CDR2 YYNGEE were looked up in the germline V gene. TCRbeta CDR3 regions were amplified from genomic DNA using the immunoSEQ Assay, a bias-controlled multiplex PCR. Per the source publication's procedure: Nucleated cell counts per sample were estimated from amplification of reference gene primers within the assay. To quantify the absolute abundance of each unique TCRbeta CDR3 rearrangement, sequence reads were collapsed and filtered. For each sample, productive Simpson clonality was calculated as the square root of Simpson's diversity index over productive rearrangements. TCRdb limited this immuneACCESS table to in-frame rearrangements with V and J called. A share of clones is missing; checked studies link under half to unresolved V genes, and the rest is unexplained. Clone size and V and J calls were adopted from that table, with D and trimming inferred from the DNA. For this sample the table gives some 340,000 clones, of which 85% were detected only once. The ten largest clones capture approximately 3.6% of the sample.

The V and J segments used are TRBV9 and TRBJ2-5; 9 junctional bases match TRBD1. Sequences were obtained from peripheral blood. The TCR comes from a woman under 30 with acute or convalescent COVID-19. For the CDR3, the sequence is CASSDRDREETQYF. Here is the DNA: TGTGCCAGCAGCGACCGGGACAGGGAGGAGACCCAGTACTTC.